The source of this T cell receptor beta chain is a study of blood T cell repertoires in COVID-19. The data were produced by immunoSEQ multiplex PCR, yet TCRdb's version contains in-frame clones alone and is incomplete. This repertoire shows about 200,000 clones, around four fifths found once; its top ten account for around 0.93%. The germline CDR1 and CDR2 sequences are SGHTA and FQGTGA. There are 13 residues in the CDR3. The junction had 5 bases not matched to a gene; V was cut back by 5 bases and J by 6 bases. The clonotype originates from a man aged 55 to 70 with COVID-19, enrolled during active disease. The chain uses TRBV7-3 and TRBJ1-1; 8 bases are a match to TRBD1. The sequencing sample was made of peripheral blood. CDR3 protein: CASSPQGAPEAFF. The CDR3, as DNA: TGTGCCAGCAGCCCTCAGGGGGCGCCTGAAGCTTTCTTT.